Detailed here is one T cell receptor beta chain. This specimen comes from a study of blood T cell repertoires in COVID-19. Study-wide background: Both acute and convalescent COVID-19 samples were obtained from the United States, Italy and Spain. The analysed material was cDNA or gDNA that came from T cells, B-cell-depleted T cells, or PBMCs.

The CDR3 spans 14 residues. Trimming took 5 bases from V and 2 from J, leaving 12 bases between them. The germline V gene has CDR1 SEHNR and CDR2 FQNEAQ (reference sequence). Seattle patients were enrolled while actively infected and followed longitudinally. Authors' processing steps: By means of reference gene primer amplification, nucleated cell counts were estimated. TCRdb's copy holds only in-frame clones and misses some; the assay was immunoSEQ multiplex PCR. That table furnishes V, J and clone size, whereas the DNA furnished D and trimming. This table has a few hundred thousand clones, approximately 92% appearing once.

The source is a person between 18 and 30 years old with COVID-19, enrolled during active disease. Sequencing was done on a sample of peripheral blood. The chain links TRBV7-9 to TRBJ2-5, with TRBD1 as a possible D gene (5 bases). The CDR3 DNA reads as TGTGCCAGCAGCCATCGGACACTGCAAGAGACCCAGTACTTC. This codes for CASSHRTLQETQYF.